The T cell receptor (beta chain) under discussion was sequenced for a study of Ad26.COV2.S vaccination and SARS-CoV-2 variants. Study overall: Ad26.COV2.S shots went into the muscle once or twice, 56 days apart.

The protocol was immunoSEQ multiplex PCR, while the TCRdb copy is restricted to in-frame clones and leaves out a portion. The table has about 350,000 clones, 75% to 90% seen once. Documented treatment: some 19 received Ad26.COV2.S at low or high dose, single or two shots; about 5 received placebo; per-sample allocation not given. The samples were gathered on day 63 after the first injection of vaccine or placebo. V was shortened by 7 bases and J by 15 bases, with 19 bases between the two germline ends. The CDR3 covers 12 residues. The source of this sequence is a person aged 18-65 years who received the Ad26.COV2.S COVID-19 vaccine or a placebo. The genes are TRBV12-3 or TRBV12-4 and TRBJ2-1, with D perhaps TRBD1 (6 bases). The sequencing here drew on peripheral blood, taken in a trial of Ad26.COV2.S vaccine versus placebo. DNA of the CDR3: TGTGCCAGCACCTCCTCCACAGGGTTTCCGTTCTTC. It is translated as CASTSSTGFPFF.